The following is a T cell receptor beta chain sequence with its context. The V gene lost 6 bases and the J gene lost 7 bases, with 6 bases spanning the gap. The CDR3 contains 10 residues. RNA totalling about 0.45 to 1 ug underwent reverse transcription with random hexamers. TCRdb reanalysed the immunoSEQ multiplex PCR reads using MiXCR and keeps one entry per CDR3 protein. The sample holds around 180,000 distinct CDR3 sequences, approximately 93% seen once. The data are from a study of CD8 T cells in Susac syndrome. Sequenced material: CD4+ T cells from PBMCs. The receptor was derived from a human donor with multiple sclerosis. The chain is built from TRBV12-3 or TRBV12-4 and TRBJ1-1; no definite D call. The DNA for the CDR3 is TGTGCCAGCAGCAACTATGAAGCTTTCTTT. Translated, it gives CASSNYEAFF.